This T cell receptor (beta chain) comes out of a study of read filtering for tumor transcriptome and immune sequencing. Study conclusions and caveats: Compared with RNA-seq, IR-seq gave much higher clonotype depth and reliability.

This clonotype was seen many times. The antigen is unknown. After removal of 2 bases from V and 3 bases from J, the junction contained 1 base not matched to a gene. This CDR3 has 15 residues. Germline assignment: CDR1 MNHEY and CDR2 SVGEGT. Molecular barcoded adaptors covering alpha/delta and beta/gamma chains were used on approximately 400 ng RNA. TCRdb fed the reads into MiXCR, producing one record per CDR3 protein. The profile covers around 30,000 distinct CDR3 sequences, with under 20% appearing a single time and 16% taken by the ten largest. The clonotype originates from a donor at least 40 years old with multiple myeloma. This chain uses TRBV6-2 or TRBV6-3 with TRBJ2-1; 10 bases are shared with TRBD2. Material for sequencing was a population of CD138-negative cells sorted from bone marrow. DNA of the CDR3: TGTGCCAGCAGTTACGGGACTAGCGACTACAATGAGCAGTTCTTC. This codes for CASSYGTSDYNEQFF.